A single sample gave rise to the 27 T cell receptor beta chains below, sequenced in a study of blood T cell repertoires in COVID-19. Clones were sequenced by immunoSEQ multiplex PCR, and TCRdb holds only the in-frame ones, with some missing. The repertoire holds 85,000 to 100,000 clones, with roughly 80% as singletons. What was sequenced was peripheral blood. These receptors came from a woman aged 55-69 years with acute or convalescent COVID-19.

The V call is TRBV4-1, the J call TRBJ1-3; no firm D call. Per germline, CDR1 MGHRA and CDR2 YSYEKL. V lost 4 bases and J lost 0, with 13 bases in between. The length of the CDR3 is 16 residues. CDR3 region: CASSPQTRGSGNTIYF. In DNA form, the CDR3 reads TGCGCCAGCAGCCCCCAAACCCGGGGCTCTGGAAACACCATATATTTT.

The chain uses TRBV14 and TRBJ1-2; D is perhaps TRBD1 (5 bases). Trimming removed 4 bases at V and 5 bases at J, with 20 bases between. Germline V gene sequence: CDR1 SGHDN, CDR2 FVKESK. This CDR3 contains 16 residues. The CDR3: CASSRSPGPGGYGYTF. The CDR3 DNA reads as TGTGCCAGCAGCCGTTCTCCAGGCCCCGGGGGGTATGGCTACACCTTC. The whole variable domain, filled in from reference TRBV14 and TRBJ1-2, reads EAGVTQFPSHSVIEKGQTVTLRCDPISGHDNLYWYRRVMGKEIKFLLHFVKESKQDESGMPNNRFLAERTGGTYSTLKVQPAELEDSGVYFCASSRSPGPGGYGYTFGSGTRLTVV.

This clone was observed a single time. This rearrangement joins TRBV29-1 to TRBJ1-2, with D possibly matching TRBD1 (5 bases). Per the germline V gene, CDR1 is SQVTM and CDR2 is ANQGSEA. Trimming shortened V by 4 bases and J by 3 bases, and 12 bases separated the two germline ends. This CDR3 is 13 amino acids long. CDR3 sequence: CSVGVREDYGYTF. In nucleotides, the CDR3 is TGCAGCGTTGGCGTCAGGGAGGACTATGGCTACACCTTC.

The chain carries TRBV28 and TRBJ2-7, with 7 positions matching TRBD1. V dropped 5 bases and J dropped 4; count of bases not matched to a gene: 8. The CDR3 has 14 residues. Germline lookup yields CDR1 MDHEN and CDR2 SYDVKM. CDR3 residues: CASSIDRALYEQYF. For the CDR3, the DNA is TGTGCCAGCAGTATCGACAGGGCCTTGTACGAGCAGTACTTC.

The chain carries TRBV6-2 or TRBV6-3 and TRBJ2-2, with 8 bases matching TRBD1. The CDR3 runs 16 residues. V was pared by 5 bases and J by 4 bases, with 9 bases of the junction left unmatched. CDR1 and CDR2 from the germline V gene are MNHEY and SVGEGT. The CDR3 sequence: CASSNSDRAGTGELFF. CDR3 nucleotides: TGTGCCAGCAGTAATTCGGACAGGGCGGGCACCGGGGAGCTGTTTTTT.

The rearrangement links TRBV19 to TRBJ2-4; 9 bases are shared with TRBD1. This CDR3 region has 14 residues. The trim removed 4 bases at V and 8 bases at J, leaving 6 bases unmatched. Germline lookup yields CDR1 LNHDA and CDR2 SQIVND (reference sequence). The CDR3 reads CASSTGTGLYIQYF. CDR3 in DNA: TGTGCCAGTAGTACCGGGACAGGGCTATACATTCAGTACTTC.

The J gene is TRBJ1-2, the V gene TRBV19; TRBD1 aligns across 8 bases. V was clipped by 3 bases and J by 2 bases; unmatched bases: 2. Looked up from germline, CDR1 is LNHDA and CDR2 is SQIVND (reference sequence). CDR3 length equals 14 residues. The CDR3 DNA reads as TGTGCCAGTAGTATGCGGGACAGGAACTATGGCTACACCTTC. Translation: CASSMRDRNYGYTF.

V and J are TRBV7-9 and TRBJ1-4; 7 nucleotides match TRBD1. The CDR3 is 14 amino acids. CDR1 SEHNR and CDR2 FQNEAQ come from the germline V gene (reference sequence). V lost 5 bases and J lost 2; bases outside the gene matches: 2. This CDR3 reads CASSKTGTNEKLFF. The CDR3 DNA is TGTGCCAGCAGCAAGACAGGGACTAATGAAAAACTGTTTTTT.

The gene calls are TRBV25-1 and TRBJ2-3, with 9 bases aligning to TRBD2. V shed 8 bases and J 0 bases; nucleotides not matched to a gene: 6. The CDR3 extends over 15 amino acids. CDR1 and CDR2 from the germline V gene are MGHDK and SYGVNS. The CDR3: CASGLLAGSTDTQYF. DNA for the CDR3: TGTGCCAGCGGACTCCTAGCGGGGAGCACAGATACGCAGTATTTT.

The CDR3 protein is CASSYSLSGKIRSYEQYF. CDR3 DNA: TGTGCCAGCAGTTACTCTTTATCAGGGAAGATCCGTTCCTACGAGCAGTACTTC. The genes are TRBV6-2 or TRBV6-3 and TRBJ2-7; D is possibly TRBD1 (5 bases). Germline CDR1 reads MNHEY; CDR2 reads SVGEGT. The CDR3 covers 18 residues. V lost 0 bases to trimming and J lost 1 base, with 19 bases between them.

Concerning this clone itself: At one of its ends the junction is not consistent with the germline gene, which may arise from a read error. V gene TRBV7-2 combines with J gene TRBJ2-7; 9 nucleotides align to TRBD1. CDR3 size: 12 residues. Germline lookup yields CDR1 SGHTA and CDR2 FQGNSA. This CDR3 is CASSLVGGTGRF. CDR3 bases: TGTGCCAGCAGCTTAGTCGGGGGGACAGGGAGATTC.

A few counts support this clone. The V gene is TRBV19, the J gene TRBJ2-3; TRBD1 aligns across 12 bases. The CDR3 sequence is 18 residues long. The junction had 13 bases not matched to a gene; V was cut back by 9 bases and J by 0 bases. CDR1 is LNHDA, CDR2 SQIVND, per germline (reference sequence). In nucleotides, the CDR3 is TGTGCCAGCAGTGGTGGGACAGGGGGCCACCCAAGCACAGATACGCAGTATTTT. This gives the protein CASSGGTGGHPSTDTQYF.

The genes are TRBV24-1 and TRBJ2-3; weak D call: TRBD1 (6 bases). The length of the CDR3 is 15 residues. CDR1 and CDR2 (germline): KGHDR, SFDVKD. V lost 4 bases and J lost 2, with 12 bases in between. CDR3 sequence: CATSEARGPTDTQYF. CDR3 nucleotides: TGTGCCACCAGTGAAGCCAGGGGACCCACAGATACGCAGTATTTT.

This clone was observed a handful of times. This chain links TRBV4-1 with TRBJ1-2; D is possibly TRBD1 (5 bases). V lost 2 bases, J lost 7 bases, and 17 bases lay in between. CDR3 length equals 15 residues. Germline loops: CDR1 MGHRA, CDR2 YSYEKL. DNA of the CDR3: TGCGCCAGCAGCCAATTCATCCAGGGTCCGGGTGGCTACACCTTC. Its translation: CASSQFIQGPGGYTF.

This rearrangement joins TRBV18 to TRBJ1-6, with D possibly matching TRBD1 (6 bases). Germline CDR1 and CDR2: KGHSH and LQKENI. This CDR3 spans 14 amino acids. The V and J ends lost 6 bases and 8 bases respectively, with 14 bases between them. CDR3 DNA: TGTGCCAGCTCCCTACAGGGTGAGGATTCACCCCTCCACTTT. Its translation is CASSLQGEDSPLHF.

The rearrangement links TRBV7-3 to TRBJ2-1, with D tentatively TRBD2 (6 bases). Trimming cost V 9 bases and J 9 bases, with 15 bases left between them. Germline V CDR1 and CDR2: SGHTA, FQGTGA. This CDR3 has 12 residues. The CDR3 DNA reads TGTGCCAGTGGTCTAGCGCTGAGTGAGCAGTTCTTC. Its translation is CASGLALSEQFF.

The V gene is TRBV24-1, the J gene TRBJ1-1, with 9 nucleotides matching TRBD1. CDR3 length: 16 amino acids. Germline loops: CDR1 KGHDR, CDR2 SFDVKD. V shed 4 bases, J shed 5 bases, and the junction held 10 bases outside the gene matches. CDR3 in amino acids: CATSESGTGSLTEAFF. The CDR3 DNA follows: TGTGCCACCAGTGAGTCCGGGACAGGGTCTTTAACTGAAGCTTTCTTT.

This chain links TRBV28 with TRBJ1-4; D is perhaps TRBD1 (6 bases). In germline, CDR1 is MDHEN, CDR2 SYDVKM. V lost 4 bases and J 7 bases, leaving 16 bases between the germline ends. The CDR3 is made up of 15 amino acids. The CDR3 here is CASSSPQGMVEKLFF. CDR3 bases: TGTGCCAGCAGTTCCCCCCAGGGGATGGTTGAAAAACTGTTTTTT.

This clone was seen just once. The V call is TRBV30, the J call TRBJ1-2; D is ambiguous. Germline lookup yields CDR1 GTSNPN and CDR2 SVGIG (reference sequence). V dropped 4 bases and J dropped 2 bases, with 5 bases sitting between them. The CDR3 totals 11 residues. In nucleotides, the CDR3 is TGTGCCTGGAACAGCAACTATGGCTACACCTTC. Its protein is CAWNSNYGYTF.

The chain employs TRBV30 and TRBJ1-5; maybe TRBD1 (6 bases). V was shortened by 1 base and J by 0 bases, with 7 bases between the two germline ends. This CDR3 contains 14 residues. Germline V gene data show CDR1 as GTSNPN and CDR2 as SVGIG (reference sequence). The CDR3 DNA reads as TGTGCCTGGAGTGGAGGGGGTAGCAATCAGCCCCAGCATTTT. Translating gives CAWSGGGSNQPQHF. The full variable domain, completed using reference TRBV30 and TRBJ1-5, is SQTIHQWPATLVQPVGSPLSLECTVEGTSNPNLYWYRQAAGRGLQLLFYSVGIGQISSEVPQNLSASRPQDRQFILSSKKLLLSDSGFYLCAWSGGGSNQPQHFGDGTRLSIL.

The chain employs TRBV6-1 and TRBJ1-2; 11 bases agree with TRBD1. The ends lost 1 base at V and 8 bases at J; junction bases unmatched: 9. Per germline, CDR1 MNHNS and CDR2 SASEGT. This CDR3 spans 16 amino acids. The CDR3 region has the DNA TGTGCCAGCAGTGAAGATGGCGGACAGGGGGCGGGCGGCTACACCTTC. Residues: CASSEDGGQGAGGYTF.

This rearrangement joins TRBV5-1 to TRBJ2-1; 12 positions agree with TRBD2. This CDR3 contains 18 residues. V lost 4 bases, J lost 7 bases, and 15 bases stayed unmatched. In germline, CDR1 is SGHRS, CDR2 YFSETQ. The CDR3 sequence: CASSPRGASGGAWNEQFF. In nucleotides, the CDR3 is TGCGCCAGCAGCCCAAGGGGAGCTAGCGGGGGGGCATGGAATGAGCAGTTCTTC.

The chain has TRBV4-1 and TRBJ1-4; D not resolved. Germline V gene sequence: CDR1 MGHRA, CDR2 YSYEKL. Trimming removed 0 bases from V and 6 bases from J, with 11 bases in between. The CDR3 has 15 residues. The CDR3 loop is CASSQEAGPDEKLFF. The CDR3 region has the DNA TGCGCCAGCAGCCAAGAGGCAGGCCCCGATGAAAAACTGTTTTTT.

The gene calls are TRBV5-1 and TRBJ1-5, with 8 bases matching TRBD1. The CDR3 spans 15 residues. Trimming removed 3 bases from V and 6 bases from J; junction bases left unmatched: 8. The germline V gene encodes CDR1 SGHRS and CDR2 YFSETQ. The CDR3: CASSSGQGGAQPQHF. The DNA of the CDR3 is TGCGCCAGCAGCTCTGGACAGGGAGGCGCTCAGCCCCAGCATTTT.

This clone was seen a single time. The same CDR3 can be traced to other DNA sequences in this sample. The chain employs TRBV11-3 and TRBJ2-1; perhaps TRBD2 as D (5 bases). The germline gives CDR1 SGHNT, CDR2 YENEEA. Trimming pared 2 bases from V and 0 bases from J, leaving 8 bases between. This CDR3 has 15 residues. The CDR3 sequence is CASSLRLASYNEQFF. The CDR3 bases are TGTGCCAGCAGCTTAAGGCTAGCCTCCTACAATGAGCAGTTCTTC.

The chain is built from TRBV28 and TRBJ1-2; 10 positions match TRBD1. Trimming at V came to 6 bases and at J to 3 bases, leaving 7 bases not matched to a gene. The length of the CDR3 is 15 residues. From germline, CDR1 is MDHEN and CDR2 SYDVKM. CDR3 amino acids: CASSPGTGAYYGYTF. The CDR3 DNA follows: TGTGCCAGCAGCCCAGGGACAGGGGCGTACTATGGCTACACCTTC.

The CDR3 here is CASSAPRTGGAYNEQFF. The CDR3 coding sequence is TGTGCCAGTAGTGCCCCCCGGACAGGGGGGGCCTACAATGAGCAGTTCTTC. This rearrangement joins TRBV19 to TRBJ2-1; 10 positions agree with TRBD1. The CDR3 is 17 residues long. J lost 2 bases, V lost 5 bases, and 9 bases had no gene match. Germline CDR1 is LNHDA and CDR2 is SQIVND (reference sequence).